This T cell receptor beta chain originates from a study of blood T cell repertoires in COVID-19. Study at large: Some COVID-19 samples were acute and others convalescent; all came from the United States, Italy and Spain.

The assay was immunoSEQ multiplex PCR, and TCRdb's table has in-frame clones only and misses some. The data hold 180,000 or so clones, with 70% to 90% observed a single time. This CDR3 comprises 13 residues. Germline V gives CDR1 GTSNPN, CDR2 SVGIG (reference sequence). With 3 bases removed from V and 0 bases from J, the gap between germline ends came to 7 bases. The specimen was peripheral blood. This rearrangement joins TRBV30 to TRBJ2-3, with no clear D. The clonotype comes from a man between 18 and 35 years old with acute or convalescent COVID-19. CDR3: CAWRLPSTDTQYF. The CDR3, as DNA: TGTGCCTGGAGACTCCCTAGCACAGATACGCAGTATTTT.